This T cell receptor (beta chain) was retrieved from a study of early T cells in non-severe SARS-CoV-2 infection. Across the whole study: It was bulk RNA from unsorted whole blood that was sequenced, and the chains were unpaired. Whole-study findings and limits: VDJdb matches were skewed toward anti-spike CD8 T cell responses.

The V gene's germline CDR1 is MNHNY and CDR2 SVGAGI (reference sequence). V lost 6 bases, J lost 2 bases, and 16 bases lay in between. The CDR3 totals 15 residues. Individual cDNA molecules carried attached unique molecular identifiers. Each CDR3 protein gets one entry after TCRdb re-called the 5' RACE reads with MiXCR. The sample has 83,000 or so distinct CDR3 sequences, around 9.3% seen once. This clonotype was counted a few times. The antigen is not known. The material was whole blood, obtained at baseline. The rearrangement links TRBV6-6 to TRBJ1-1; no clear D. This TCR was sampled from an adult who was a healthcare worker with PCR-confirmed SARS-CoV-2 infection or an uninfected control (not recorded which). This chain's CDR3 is CASRPPATENTEAFF. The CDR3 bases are TGTGCCAGCAGACCTCCAGCGACGGAAAACACTGAAGCTTTCTTT.